A single sample is the source of the 18 T cell receptor beta chains below, sequenced in a study of shared clonotypes between healthy human individuals (dated by TCRdb to the early 2020s). The library was built by means of the immunoSEQ multiplex PCR assay. The source is immuneACCESS, and TCRdb retained only in-frame sequences with V and J called. Part of the clones is not carried over; for the studies checked, unresolved V genes explain less than half of this, and the remainder is unexplained. The sample table holds about 1.5 million clones, of which 95% to 97% were seen once. The ten largest clones add up to approximately 1.2% of the sample. Input material: naive CD4+ T cells sorted from blood. What the cell subset or site label conveys for this sample: CD45RA+ positively selected. Receptor source: a man aged 30 to 39 in good health.

V usage is TRBV7-8 and J usage is TRBJ1-1, with 9 nucleotides matching TRBD1. This CDR3 region has 15 residues. The germline V gene encodes CDR1 SGHVS and CDR2 FQNEAQ. The ends lost 5 bases at V and 5 bases at J; junction bases unmatched: 9. The CDR3 protein is CASSRGQGAVTEAFF. The DNA of the CDR3 is TGTGCCAGCAGCAGGGGACAGGGTGCGGTAACTGAAGCTTTCTTT. Together with reference TRBV7-8 and TRBJ1-1, the CDR3 gives the full variable domain: GAGVSQSPRYKVAKRGQDVALRCDPISGHVSLFWYQQALGQGPEFLTYFQNEAQLDKSGLPSDRFFAERPEGSVSTLKIQRTQQEDSAVYLCASSRGQGAVTEAFFGQGTRLTVV.

The chain employs TRBV28 and TRBJ2-3; D possibly corresponds to TRBD1 (5 bases). This CDR3 comprises 14 residues. CDR1 and CDR2 from the germline V gene are MDHEN and SYDVKM. Trimming took off 5 bases at V and 6 bases at J, with 15 bases between the two ends. The CDR3 coding sequence is TGTGCCAGCAGTACGCCGTCAGGGCCCGATACGCAGTATTTT. This gives the protein CASSTPSGPDTQYF.

The chain carries TRBV5-8 and TRBJ1-2, with a tentative D call TRBD1 (6 bases). Between the trimmed V and J ends, which lost 0 bases and 1 base, there was a span of 16 bases. The CDR3 extends over 17 amino acids. Germline CDR1 is SGHTS and CDR2 is YDEGEE. The CDR3: CASSLGTARQNNYGYTF. In DNA form, the CDR3 reads TGTGCCAGCAGCTTGGGGACAGCCCGACAAAATAACTATGGCTACACCTTC.

The chain employs TRBV11-2 and TRBJ2-1; 13 positions match TRBD2. After removal of 6 bases from V and 6 bases from J, the junction contained 5 bases not matched to a gene. CDR3 length: 15 amino acids. From germline, CDR1 is SGHAT and CDR2 FQNNGV. CDR3 sequence (DNA): TGTGCCAGCAGTCTGACTAGCGGGAGGACCAATGAGCAGTTCTTC. It is translated as CASSLTSGRTNEQFF.

CDR3 protein: CATSRDGSGRSTDTQYF. For the CDR3, the DNA is TGTGCCACCAGCAGAGATGGGAGCGGGAGGAGCACAGATACGCAGTATTTT. The chain is built from TRBV15 and TRBJ2-3; the match to TRBD2 covers 9 bases. The CDR3 consists of 17 residues. Germline-derived CDR1 and CDR2 are LNHNV and YYDKDF (reference sequence). V shed 0 bases and J 0 bases; nucleotides not matched to a gene: 4.

The chain links TRBV25-1 to TRBJ1-5; D uncertain. The CDR3 covers 13 residues. Germline V gives CDR1 MGHDK, CDR2 SYGVNS. Between the trimmed V and J ends, which lost 5 bases and 6 bases, there was a span of 11 bases. CDR3 region: CASSPNSIQPQHF. CDR3 DNA: TGTGCCAGCAGTCCCAACAGTATTCAGCCCCAGCATTTT.

This clone was counted a single time. The chain combines TRBV19 with TRBJ2-1; D gene ambiguous. Trimming took off 7 bases at V and 13 bases at J, with 17 bases between the two ends. Germline V CDR1 and CDR2: LNHDA, SQIVND (reference sequence). The CDR3 contains 12 residues. The CDR3 nucleotides are TGTGCCAGTACCATGTGGGGTGGCGATCAGTTCTTC. This encodes CASTMWGGDQFF.

The chain links TRBV10-1 to TRBJ2-3; 11 nucleotides line up with TRBD2. Trimming at V came to 3 bases and at J to 8 bases, leaving 1 base not matched to a gene. CDR3 size: 13 residues. The germline CDR1 and CDR2 sequences are WNHNN and SYGVQD (reference sequence). CDR3 region: CASSELAGVTQYF. For the CDR3, the DNA is TGCGCCAGCAGTGAACTAGCGGGAGTTACGCAGTATTTT.

The CDR3 here is CASSKTGGNQPQHF. DNA for the CDR3: TGTGCCAGCAGCAAGACAGGGGGTAATCAGCCCCAGCATTTT. This sequence joins TRBV9 and TRBJ1-5, with TRBD1 matching 9 bases. J lost 4 bases, V lost 4 bases, and 3 bases had no gene match. The CDR3 sequence is 14 residues long. Germline-derived CDR1 and CDR2 are SGDLS and YYNGEE.

The chain recombines TRBV27 with TRBJ2-3; 7 bases are shared with TRBD2. Trimming removed 7 bases from V and 8 bases from J; junction bases left unmatched: 12. Germline V lookup: CDR1 MNHEY, CDR2 SMNVEV (reference sequence). This CDR3 has 14 amino acids. The CDR3 nucleotides read TGTGCCAGCACCCGATGGAGCGGGGAGATTACGCAGTATTTT. Translating it yields CASTRWSGEITQYF.

V usage is TRBV7-6 and J usage is TRBJ2-3; TRBD2 aligns across 10 bases. Germline V lookup: CDR1 SGHVS, CDR2 FNYEAQ. The CDR3 is 17 residues long. J was trimmed by 6 bases and V by 2 bases; bases with no gene match: 11. The DNA of the CDR3 is TGTGCCAGCAGCTTAAAGCCCTGGCTAGCGGGAGATGATACGCAGTATTTT. Protein product: CASSLKPWLAGDDTQYF.

CDR3 in amino acids: CASSQPGTGRAKNIQYF. The CDR3 nucleotides read TGCGCCAGCAGCCAACCTGGGACAGGGCGGGCCAAAAACATTCAGTACTTC. V gene TRBV4-1 combines with J gene TRBJ2-4, with 9 bases lining up with TRBD1. Germline assignment: CDR1 MGHRA and CDR2 YSYEKL. The CDR3 has 17 amino acids. V dropped 2 bases and J dropped 1; count of bases not matched to a gene: 6.

The chain uses TRBV2 and TRBJ1-2; 7 nucleotides align to TRBD1. The CDR3 covers 14 residues. V shed 2 bases and J 5 bases; nucleotides not matched to a gene: 5. CDR1 is SNHLY and CDR2 is FYNNEI in the germline V gene. In nucleotides, the CDR3 is TGTGCCAGCAGTGAAATCGGACAGGTGTATGGCTACACCTTC. Translating it yields CASSEIGQVYGYTF.

This chain links TRBV4-1 with TRBJ2-1, with 9 nucleotides matching TRBD2. V trimming: 4 bases; J trimming: 9 bases; junction bases outside the gene matches: 16. CDR1 and CDR2 (germline): MGHRA, YSYEKL. The CDR3 length is 17 residues. As DNA, the CDR3 is TGCGCCAGCAGCCCCTTGGGCGGGGCGGGAGGGCGGATTGAGCAGTTCTTC. Amino acids: CASSPLGGAGGRIEQFF.

The chain is built from TRBV5-6 and TRBJ2-1, with 8 bases that match TRBD1. The germline V gene has CDR1 SGHDT and CDR2 YYEEEE. V shed 4 bases, J shed 9 bases, and the junction held 18 bases outside the gene matches. The CDR3 has 17 amino acids. CDR3 sequence: CASSPRTGMLVVVEQFF. For the CDR3, the DNA is TGTGCCAGCAGCCCCAGGACAGGGATGCTTGTAGTTGTTGAGCAGTTCTTC.

This chain joins TRBV19 and TRBJ2-7; the D gene could be TRBD1 or TRBD2 (5 bases each). Germline assignment: CDR1 LNHDA and CDR2 SQIVND (reference sequence). The CDR3 spans 16 residues. V was pared by 5 bases and J by 2 bases, with 19 bases between. Written as DNA, the CDR3 is TGTGCCAGTAGTCGATTGGACCGGGACGGAGCCTACGAGCAGTACTTC. The encoded protein is CASSRLDRDGAYEQYF.

This chain uses TRBV2 with TRBJ2-7; possible D gene TRBD1, 5 bases. CDR3 length: 12 residues. CDR1 SNHLY and CDR2 FYNNEI come from the germline V gene. V was trimmed by 5 bases and J by 6 bases, leaving 11 bases between them. CDR3 bases: TGTGCCAGCAGTCCGACCCAGGGCGAGCAGTACTTC. Translated, it gives CASSPTQGEQYF.

This chain connects TRBV19 to TRBJ2-1; D gene uncertain. Trimming took 2 bases from V and 0 from J, leaving 14 bases between them. CDR1 is LNHDA and CDR2 is SQIVND in the germline V gene (reference sequence). The CDR3 sequence is 17 residues long. CDR3 protein: CASSIIGVSDSYNEQFF. The CDR3 DNA sequence: TGTGCCAGTAGTATAATTGGTGTCAGTGACTCCTACAATGAGCAGTTCTTC.